The 30 T cell receptor beta chains in this list originate from one sample, sequenced in a study of T cell responses to AZD1222 COVID-19 vaccine. Sequencing was performed with immunoSEQ multiplex PCR; in TCRdb, only in-frame clones are kept and a portion is missing. The data show 15,000 to 20,000 clones, roughly four fifths seen once. The specimen was peripheral blood, collected 28 days after the second AZD1222 dose. The source is an adult who received the AZD1222 COVID-19 vaccine.

This sequence joins TRBV5-1 and TRBJ1-2; 9 bases agree with TRBD1. The trim removed 4 bases at V and 4 bases at J, leaving 8 bases unmatched. Germline V gives CDR1 SGHRS, CDR2 YFSETQ. The CDR3 is made up of 15 amino acids. CDR3 loop: CASSLMGQGLYGYTF. CDR3 nucleotide sequence: TGCGCCAGCAGCCTAATGGGACAGGGACTCTATGGCTACACCTTC.

A remark on this clone: One end of the junction varies from germline; a read error may be responsible. The chain combines TRBV12-5 with TRBJ1-1; 9 nucleotides line up with TRBD1. The CDR3 loop spans 12 amino acids. Germline V gene data show CDR1 as LGHNT and CDR2 as FRNRAP. As DNA, the CDR3 is TGTGCTAGTGGAGTTACAGGGGGCGTGCCCCAGTTT. Translated: CASGVTGGVPQF.

The chain joins TRBV2 to TRBJ1-5; TRBD1 aligns across 8 bases. Germline assignment: CDR1 SNHLY and CDR2 FYNNEI. The CDR3 is 15 amino acids. The ends lost 3 bases at V and 7 bases at J; junction bases unmatched: 8. The DNA of the CDR3 is TGTGCCAGCAGTGACGAGACAGGGGTTATGCAGCCCCAGCATTTT. As protein: CASSDETGVMQPQHF.

J is TRBJ2-1 and V is TRBV27; D may match TRBD1 or TRBD2 (5 bases each). The CDR3 extends over 16 amino acids. V was shortened by 5 bases and J by 0 bases, with 14 bases between the two germline ends. Germline V gene sequence: CDR1 MNHEY, CDR2 SMNVEV (reference sequence). The CDR3 protein is CASSPPGRPSYNEQFF. As DNA, the CDR3 is TGTGCCAGCAGTCCCCCGGGGCGTCCCTCCTACAATGAGCAGTTCTTC.

The chain joins TRBV3-1 (or the pseudogene TRBV3-2) to TRBJ1-2; the match to TRBD1 covers 7 bases. Germline values: CDR1 LGHDT, CDR2 YNNKEL (reference sequence). Unmatched junction bases numbered 4, after V lost 1 base and J lost 2 bases. The CDR3 sequence is 15 residues long. CDR3 loop: CASSQGTGQNYGYTF. In DNA, the CDR3 is TGTGCCAGCAGCCAAGGGACAGGCCAGAACTATGGCTACACCTTC.

The V and J genes are TRBV27 and TRBJ1-5, with D possibly matching TRBD1 (5 bases). The germline V gene encodes CDR1 MNHEY and CDR2 SMNVEV (reference sequence). CDR3 length: 15 residues. V lost 6 bases to trimming and J lost 8 bases, with 20 bases between them. The CDR3 region is CASRPLGLAIKPQHF. The CDR3 bases are TGTGCCAGCAGGCCCTTGGGACTTGCCATCAAGCCCCAGCATTTT.

This sequence joins TRBV7-2 and TRBJ1-3; unclear D gene. CDR1 SGHTA and CDR2 FQGNSA come from the germline V gene. This CDR3 region has 15 residues. V lost 1 base and J lost 0, with 7 bases in between. The CDR3 region is CASSLGPISGNTIYF. CDR3 bases: TGTGCCAGCAGCTTAGGACCGATCTCTGGAAACACCATATATTTT.

The rearrangement uses TRBV5-1 and TRBJ2-7; D is uncertain. Germline CDR1 reads SGHRS; CDR2 reads YFSETQ. This CDR3 comprises 14 residues. Trimming cost V 4 bases and J 9 bases, with 20 bases left between them. In nucleotides, the CDR3 is TGCGCCAGCAGCCCGGGTCTGACAACTCTGCCGCAGTACTTC. Encoded protein: CASSPGLTTLPQYF.

This chain links TRBV7-2 with TRBJ2-2, with TRBD2 identical over 8 bases. The length of the CDR3 is 17 residues. Germline assignment: CDR1 SGHTA and CDR2 FQGNSA. V trimming: 5 bases; J trimming: 9 bases; junction bases outside the gene matches: 17. Written as DNA, the CDR3 is TGTGCCAGCAGCCCCCTCGGGCGGGGGGCCTCCTCGAGGGAGCTGTTTTTT. Translation gives CASSPLGRGASSRELFF.

The V gene is TRBV19, the J gene TRBJ1-4, with 8 bases aligning to TRBD1. The CDR3 has 15 residues. CDR1 is LNHDA and CDR2 is SQIVND in the germline V gene (reference sequence). Trimming cost V 3 bases and J 6 bases; bases outside gene matches: 6. The CDR3 DNA reads TGTGCCAGTAGTATGACAGGGGCGCGGGATGAAAAACTGTTTTTT. Protein product: CASSMTGARDEKLFF.

The chain carries TRBV3-1 (or the pseudogene TRBV3-2) and TRBJ1-2; D unclear. The CDR3 runs 13 residues. Trimming removed 1 base at V and 5 bases at J, with 8 bases between. In germline, CDR1 is LGHDT, CDR2 YNNKEL (reference sequence). In nucleotides, the CDR3 is TGTGCCAGCAGCCAAGTGGCAGTATATGGCTACACCTTC. This gives the protein CASSQVAVYGYTF.

The rearrangement joins TRBV7-9 to TRBJ2-5; D unclear. The V end was cut by 3 bases, the J end by 2 bases, with 1 base between. The CDR3 extends over 11 amino acids. The germline CDR1 and CDR2 sequences are SEHNR and FQNEAQ (reference sequence). The CDR3 nucleotides read TGTGCCAGCAGCTTTCAAGAGACCCAGTACTTC. Translation: CASSFQETQYF.

The V gene is TRBV5-4, the J gene TRBJ1-1, with 7 bases lining up with TRBD1. CDR1 and CDR2 (germline): SGHNT, YYREEE (reference sequence). J gave up 3 bases and V 1 base, and 6 bases lay outside the gene matches. The CDR3 spans 15 residues. The CDR3 DNA follows: TGTGCCAGCAGCTTGCCGAACAGGGGACACACTGAAGCTTTCTTT. Encoded protein: CASSLPNRGHTEAFF. The full variable domain, in which reference TRBV5-4 and TRBJ1-1 provide the parts outside the CDR3, is ETGVTQSPTHLIKTRGQQVTLRCSSQSGHNTVSWYQQALGQGPQFIFQYYREEENGRGNFPPRFSGLQFPNYSSELNVNALELDDSALYLCASSLPNRGHTEAFFGQGTRLTVV.

This chain connects TRBV5-6 to TRBJ1-2; 11 bases map to TRBD1. V trimming: 4 bases; J trimming: 2 bases; junction bases outside the gene matches: 1. This CDR3 comprises 14 residues. CDR1 and CDR2 (germline): SGHDT, YYEEEE. Written as DNA, the CDR3 is TGTGCCAGCAGCGGGACAGGGGGGAACTATGGCTACACCTTC. This codes for CASSGTGGNYGYTF.

This rearrangement joins TRBV10-2 to TRBJ2-7, with a weak D call TRBD2 (5 bases). Germline V lookup: CDR1 WSHSY, CDR2 SAAADI. Trimming stripped 4 bases from V and 3 bases from J, with 16 bases between. The length of the CDR3 is 15 residues. CDR3 nucleotide sequence: TGCGCCAGCAGTGTATCGGGGAGTCTCCTCTACGAGCAGTACTTC. Residues: CASSVSGSLLYEQYF.

The chain uses TRBV18 and TRBJ2-7, with D uncertain. This CDR3 region has 13 residues. Per germline, CDR1 KGHSH and CDR2 LQKENI. The V gene lost 6 bases and the J gene lost 4 bases, with 13 bases spanning the gap. In DNA form, the CDR3 reads TGTGCCAGCTCCCCGGGCCCTCGGTACGAGCAGTACTTC. The encoded protein is CASSPGPRYEQYF.

The rearrangement uses TRBV7-9 and TRBJ1-6, with D possibly TRBD1 on 6 matching bases. Germline CDR1 and CDR2: SEHNR and FQNEAQ (reference sequence). CDR3 length equals 17 residues. V lost 4 bases, J lost 0 bases, and 13 bases lay in between. The CDR3 coding sequence is TGTGCCAGCAGCTCGATAGGGGGTAGCTCCTATAATTCACCCCTCCACTTT. This gives the protein CASSSIGGSSYNSPLHF.

This clone counts as medium-sized (0.01 to 0.1%). This chain uses TRBV6-4 with TRBJ2-2, with D possibly matching TRBD1 (5 bases). The germline V gene encodes CDR1 MRHNA and CDR2 SNTAGT. This CDR3 comprises 14 residues. Between the trimmed V and J ends, which lost 3 bases and 4 bases, there was a span of 9 bases. The CDR3 sequence is CASSEGVGTGELFF. CDR3 nucleotides: TGTGCCAGCAGTGAAGGGGTTGGCACCGGGGAGCTGTTTTTT.

This clone has just a few counts. The V gene is TRBV7-2, the J gene TRBJ1-6; no clear D gene. Deletions cut 5 bases from V and 5 bases from J, with 10 bases between. CDR1 is SGHTA, CDR2 FQGNSA, per germline. This CDR3 is built from 14 residues. The CDR3 nucleotides read TGTGCCAGCAGCCTCCGGGCTCATAATTCACCCCTCCACTTT. It translates to CASSLRAHNSPLHF. Supplemented by reference TRBV7-2 and TRBJ1-6, the full variable domain reads GAGVSQSPSNKVTEKGKDVELRCDPISGHTALYWYRQSLGQGLEFLIYFQGNSAPDKSGLPSDRFSAERTGGSVSTLTIQRTQQEDSAVYLCASSLRAHNSPLHFGNGTRLTVT.

This clone is judged medium-sized. This chain links TRBV9 with TRBJ2-3, with 8 bases fitting TRBD2. Per germline, CDR1 SGDLS and CDR2 YYNGEE. The length of the CDR3 is 15 residues. Trimming took 6 bases from V and 2 from J; bases not matched to a gene: 8. The CDR3 reads CASTLIAGPTDTQYF. In DNA form, the CDR3 reads TGTGCCAGCACCCTTATAGCGGGACCCACAGATACGCAGTATTTT. The complete variable domain, with remaining parts taken from reference TRBV9 and TRBJ2-3, reads DSGVTQTPKHLITATGQRVTLRCSPRSGDLSVYWYQQSLDQGLQFLIQYYNGEERAKGNILERFSAQQFPDLHSELNLSSLELGDSALYFCASTLIAGPTDTQYFGPGTRLTVL.

This chain uses TRBV18 with TRBJ1-2; D gene uncertain. Trimming took off 4 bases at V and 3 bases at J, with 12 bases between the two ends. Germline CDR1 KGHSH, CDR2 LQKENI. The length of the CDR3 is 14 residues. CDR3: CASSRSGVDYGYTF. CDR3 in DNA: TGTGCCAGCTCACGATCCGGGGTCGACTATGGCTACACCTTC.

The chain combines TRBV7-2 with TRBJ1-1; possibly TRBD1 for D (5 bases). The V end lost 7 bases, the J end lost 1 base, and 13 bases lay between the germline ends. CDR3 length: 14 amino acids. Germline V gene data show CDR1 as SGHTA and CDR2 as FQGNSA. The CDR3 bases are TGTGCCAGCACTATTCAGGGTTGGAACACTGAAGCTTTCTTT. This translates into CASTIQGWNTEAFF. Full variable domain (missing parts from reference TRBV7-2 and TRBJ1-1): GAGVSQSPSNKVTEKGKDVELRCDPISGHTALYWYRQSLGQGLEFLIYFQGNSAPDKSGLPSDRFSAERTGGSVSTLTIQRTQQEDSAVYLCASTIQGWNTEAFFGQGTRLTVV.

The chain is built from TRBV7-8 and TRBJ2-7; D is possibly TRBD2 (6 bases). The CDR3 is 15 residues long. V lost 4 bases, J lost 2 bases, and 15 bases lay in between. Germline CDR1 and CDR2: SGHVS and FQNEAQ. The DNA of the CDR3 is TGTGCCAGCAGCTCCCGCGGGACTTCCACCTACGAGCAGTACTTC. Protein: CASSSRGTSTYEQYF.

This clone was observed once. The chain uses TRBV29-1 and TRBJ2-1, with TRBD1 matching over 7 bases. Looked up from germline, CDR1 is SQVTM and CDR2 is ANQGSEA. Trimming at V came to 5 bases and at J to 5 bases, leaving 6 bases not matched to a gene. CDR3 size: 13 residues. CDR3 amino acids: CSVNRDRHNEQFF. DNA for the CDR3: TGCAGCGTTAACCGGGACAGACACAATGAGCAGTTCTTC.

The chain recombines TRBV5-1 with TRBJ1-4; D uncertain. Germline V lookup: CDR1 SGHRS, CDR2 YFSETQ. This CDR3 has 14 residues. The V gene lost 0 bases and the J gene lost 4 bases, with 7 bases spanning the gap. The CDR3 loop reads CASSLGEINEKLFF. For the CDR3, the DNA is TGCGCCAGCAGCTTGGGAGAGATTAATGAAAAACTGTTTTTT. Drawing the rest from reference TRBV5-1 and TRBJ1-4, the complete variable domain is KAGVTQTPRYLIKTRGQQVTLSCSPISGHRSVSWYQQTPGQGLQFLFEYFSETQRNKGNFPGRFSGRQFSNSRSEMNVSTLELGDSALYLCASSLGEINEKLFFGSGTQLSVL.

This clone came up once. The rearrangement joins TRBV27 to TRBJ2-7, with D perhaps matching TRBD1 or TRBD2 (6 bases each). CDR1 and CDR2 from the germline V gene are MNHEY and SMNVEV (reference sequence). The CDR3 sequence is 15 residues long. Trimming stripped 3 bases from V and 0 bases from J, with 12 bases between. The CDR3 reads CASSFIGGLSYEQYF. The CDR3 nucleotides are TGTGCCAGCAGTTTTATTGGGGGGCTCTCCTACGAGCAGTACTTC.

This clone has a single count. The chain recombines TRBV6-5 with TRBJ1-5, with unresolved D. The CDR3 runs to 15 residues. Germline CDR1 is MNHEY and CDR2 is SVGAGI. V lost 0 bases and J lost 6, with 12 bases in between. For the CDR3, the DNA is TGTGCCAGCAGTTACTCGTTCAGGTCGATTCAGCCCCAGCATTTT. This sequence encodes CASSYSFRSIQPQHF.

The genes are TRBV10-3 and TRBJ1-1; 9 bases map to TRBD1. The trim removed 7 bases at V and 2 bases at J, leaving 8 bases unmatched. This CDR3 is built from 15 residues. Germline V lookup: CDR1 ENHRY, CDR2 SYGVKD. Here the CDR3 reads CAINAGTGINTEAFF. CDR3 DNA: TGTGCCATCAATGCCGGGACAGGGATAAACACTGAAGCTTTCTTT.

The rearrangement links TRBV18 to TRBJ1-3, with D possibly TRBD1 on 5 matching bases. The germline V gene has CDR1 KGHSH and CDR2 LQKENI. The CDR3 extends over 14 amino acids. With 3 bases removed from V and 4 bases from J, the gap between germline ends came to 10 bases. CDR3: CASSPGGLGNTIYF. The CDR3, as DNA: TGTGCCAGCTCACCCGGGGGACTGGGAAACACCATATATTTT.

Comment on this clone: Other DNA sequences in the same sample also yield this CDR3. The V and J genes are TRBV6-5 and TRBJ1-1; TRBD1 agrees at 7 bases. The CDR3 is 15 amino acids. Trimming at V came to 0 bases and at J to 0 bases, leaving 1 base not matched to a gene. The germline gives CDR1 MNHEY, CDR2 SVGAGI. CDR3 in amino acids: CASSYSTGLNTEAFF. Here the CDR3 DNA reads TGTGCCAGCAGTTACTCGACAGGGCTGAACACTGAAGCTTTCTTT.